These T cell receptor beta chains were read from a single sample in a study of blood T cell repertoires in COVID-19. Produced via immunoSEQ multiplex PCR; TCRdb's table is partial and in-frame only. Of 250,000 to 400,000 clones listed, around 90% are singletons. Input material: peripheral blood. The source is a woman aged 30 to 39 with COVID-19, enrolled during active disease. Both conserved end residues are part of each CDR3. A D gene is named only where the DNA matches it firmly. The listing skips clone size in some rows; elsewhere it reads once, few, many or a size class.

size	J	V	D	DNA	CDR3
NA	TRBJ1-3	TRBV3-1/TRBV3-2	TRBD1	TGTGCCAGCAGCTCCGGGACAGGAATACCTCCAGACACCATATATTTT	CASSSGTGIPPDTIYF
once	TRBJ1-4	TRBV7-2	NA	TGTGCCAGCAGCTTAGTTGGGGGGCGGGAGGAAAAACTGTTTTTT	CASSLVGGREEKLFF
NA	TRBJ2-1	TRBV4-1	TRBD2	TGCGCCAGCAGCCAAGACCCGGGACTAGCGACAAATGAGCAGTTCTTC	CASSQDPGLATNEQFF
NA	TRBJ2-1	TRBV5-1	NA	TGCGCCAGCAGCTTCTCGGGAGCCGACAATGAGCAGTTCTTC	CASSFSGADNEQFF
NA	TRBJ2-5	TRBV20-1	TRBD2	TGCAGTGCTAGTACTGGACTAGCATTGTACCAAGAGACCCAGTACTTC	CSASTGLALYQETQYF
once	TRBJ2-1	TRBV10-1	NA	TGCGCCAGCAGTGGGGAGGCTAGCTCCTACAATGAGCAGTTCTTC	CASSGEASSYNEQFF
NA	TRBJ2-5	TRBV5-4	TRBD1	TGTGCCAGCAGCCTGGATCCGGGACAGGGTGTGACCCAGTACTTC	CASSLDPGQGVTQYF
once	TRBJ2-5	TRBV6-5	NA	TGTGCCAGCAGCCAACCGACAGAGTACCAAGAGACCCAGTACTTC	CASSQPTEYQETQYF
NA	TRBJ2-2	TRBV30	NA	TGTGCCTGGCAGACAGGATCCGGGGAGCTGTTTTTT	CAWQTGSGELFF
NA	TRBJ1-5	TRBV5-8	NA	TGTGCCAGCACTCCCGGACAGCCCAATCAGCCCCAGCATTTT	CASTPGQPNQPQHF
NA	TRBJ1-1	TRBV10-3	TRBD1	TGTGCCATCTCAAGGGACAGTAACACTGAAGCTTTCTTT	CAISRDSNTEAFF
NA	TRBJ2-5	TRBV5-4	TRBD1	TGTGCCAGCAGCAAGGACAGGGGTGAGACCCAGTACTTC	CASSKDRGETQYF
NA	TRBJ1-1	TRBV14	NA	TGTGCCAGCAGCCCGACAGTCTTGACGACTGAAGCTTTCTTT	CASSPTVLTTEAFF
NA	TRBJ2-7	TRBV11-2	NA	TGTGCCAGCCAGGGGACGTTATCCTACGAGCAGTACTTC	CASQGTLSYEQYF
NA	TRBJ1-5	TRBV30	NA	TGTGCCTGGAGTGTACTAGGGATCGGACAGCCCCAGCATTTT	CAWSVLGIGQPQHF
NA	TRBJ2-1	TRBV3-1/TRBV3-2	TRBD2	TGTGCCAGCAGCATATTCCGGCTAGCGGGAGGGGGGAGTGAGCAGTTCTTC	CASSIFRLAGGGSEQFF
NA	TRBJ2-3	TRBV7-2	TRBD1	TGTGCCAGCAGCCCACAACAGGGGCGCACAGATACGCAGTATTTT	CASSPQQGRTDTQYF
NA	TRBJ1-4	TRBV20-1	NA	TGCAGTGCTAGTGCCGATAGACTGACAACTAATGAAAAACTGTTTTTT	CSASADRLTTNEKLFF
few	TRBJ1-5	TRBV4-2	NA	TGTGCCAGCAGCCAAGAGGCGGGGGGCAATCAGCCCCAGCATTTT	CASSQEAGGNQPQHF
NA	TRBJ1-1	TRBV15	TRBD1	TGTGCCACCAGCAGAGGAGGACAGGGAAGCGCTGAAGCTTTCTTT	CATSRGGQGSAEAFF